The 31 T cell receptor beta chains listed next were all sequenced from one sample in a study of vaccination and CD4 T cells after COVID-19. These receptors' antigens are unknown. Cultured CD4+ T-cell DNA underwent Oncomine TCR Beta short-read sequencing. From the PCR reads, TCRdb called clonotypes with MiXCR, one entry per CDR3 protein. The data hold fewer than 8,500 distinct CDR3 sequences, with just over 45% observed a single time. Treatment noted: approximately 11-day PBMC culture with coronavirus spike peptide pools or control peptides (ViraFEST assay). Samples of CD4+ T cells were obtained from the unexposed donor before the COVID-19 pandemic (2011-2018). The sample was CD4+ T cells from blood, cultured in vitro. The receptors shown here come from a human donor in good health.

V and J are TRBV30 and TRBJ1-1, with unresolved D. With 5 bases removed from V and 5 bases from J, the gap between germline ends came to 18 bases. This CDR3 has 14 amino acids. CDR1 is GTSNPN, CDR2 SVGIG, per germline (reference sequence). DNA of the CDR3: TGTGCCTGGGGCCTACGGGCAGTAGGGACTGAAGCTTTCTTT. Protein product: CAWGLRAVGTEAFF.

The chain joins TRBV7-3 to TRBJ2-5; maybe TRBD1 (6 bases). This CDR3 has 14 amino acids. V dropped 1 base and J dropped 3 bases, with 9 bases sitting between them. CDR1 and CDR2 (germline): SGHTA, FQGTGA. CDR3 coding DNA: TGTGCCAGCAGCTTAAAGGGACAAAAAGAGACCCAGTACTTC. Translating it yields CASSLKGQKETQYF.

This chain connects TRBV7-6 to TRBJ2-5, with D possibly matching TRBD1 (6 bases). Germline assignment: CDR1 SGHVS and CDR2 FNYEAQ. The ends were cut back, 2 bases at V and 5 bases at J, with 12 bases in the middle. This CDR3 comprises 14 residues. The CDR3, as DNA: TGTGCCAGCAGCTTATCACAGGGACCGGAGACCCAGTACTTC. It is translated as CASSLSQGPETQYF.

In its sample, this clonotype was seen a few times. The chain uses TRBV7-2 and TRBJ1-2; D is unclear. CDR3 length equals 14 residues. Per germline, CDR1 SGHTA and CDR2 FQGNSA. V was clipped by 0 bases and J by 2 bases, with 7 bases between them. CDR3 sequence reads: CASSLAHGNYGYTF. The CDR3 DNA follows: TGTGCCAGCAGCTTAGCGCACGGGAACTATGGCTACACCTTC. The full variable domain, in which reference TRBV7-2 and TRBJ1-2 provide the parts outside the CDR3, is GAGVSQSPSNKVTEKGKDVELRCDPISGHTALYWYRQSLGQGLEFLIYFQGNSAPDKSGLPSDRFSAERTGGSVSTLTIQRTQQEDSAVYLCASSLAHGNYGYTFGSGTRLTVV.

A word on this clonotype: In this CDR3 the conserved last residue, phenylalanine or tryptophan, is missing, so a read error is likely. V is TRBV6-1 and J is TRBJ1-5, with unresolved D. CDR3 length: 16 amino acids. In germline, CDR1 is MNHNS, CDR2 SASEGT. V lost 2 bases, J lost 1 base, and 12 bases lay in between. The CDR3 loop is CASSEYPSYSNQPQHY. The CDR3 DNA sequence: TGTGCCAGCAGTGAATACCCGTCGTACAGCAATCAGCCCCAGCATTAT.

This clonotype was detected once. CDR3 residues: CASSLNDQPQHF. Here the CDR3 DNA reads TGTGCCAGCAGTTTAAACGATCAGCCCCAGCATTTT. The chain couples TRBV12-3 or TRBV12-4 to TRBJ1-5; D is unclear. Trimming shortened V by 2 bases and J by 5 bases, and 4 bases separated the two germline ends. The CDR3 runs to 12 residues.

The CDR3 DNA is TGTGCCAGCAGCTTGGGCGGGGCTAACTATGGCTACACCTTC. As protein: CASSLGGANYGYTF. This chain uses TRBV5-4 with TRBJ1-2, with D uncertain. The CDR3 has 14 amino acids. The V gene's germline CDR1 is SGHNT and CDR2 YYREEE (reference sequence). V dropped 0 bases and J dropped 0 bases, with 6 bases sitting between them.

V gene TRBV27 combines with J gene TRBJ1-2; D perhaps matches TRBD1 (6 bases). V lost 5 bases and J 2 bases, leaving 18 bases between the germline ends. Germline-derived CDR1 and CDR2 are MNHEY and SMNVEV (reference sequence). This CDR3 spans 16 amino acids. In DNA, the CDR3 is TGTGCCAGCAGTCGGAGAGAAAGACAGGCCAACTATGGCTACACCTTC. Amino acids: CASSRRERQANYGYTF.

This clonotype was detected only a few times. As DNA, the CDR3 is TGTGCCAGCAGTGTCGCGGGGCCGGAACTCAATCAGCCCCAGCATTTT. This translates into CASSVAGPELNQPQHF. This rearrangement joins TRBV2 to TRBJ1-5; maybe TRBD1 (5 bases). Looked up from germline, CDR1 is SNHLY and CDR2 is FYNNEI. V dropped 4 bases and J dropped 3 bases, with 16 bases sitting between them. The CDR3 extends over 16 amino acids.

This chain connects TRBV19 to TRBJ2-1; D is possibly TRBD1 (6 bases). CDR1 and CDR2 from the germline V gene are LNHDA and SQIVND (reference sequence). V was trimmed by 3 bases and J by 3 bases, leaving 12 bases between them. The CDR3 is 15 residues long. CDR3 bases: TGTGCCAGTAGTATTACCGGGACATTCTACAATGAGCAGTTCTTC. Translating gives CASSITGTFYNEQFF.

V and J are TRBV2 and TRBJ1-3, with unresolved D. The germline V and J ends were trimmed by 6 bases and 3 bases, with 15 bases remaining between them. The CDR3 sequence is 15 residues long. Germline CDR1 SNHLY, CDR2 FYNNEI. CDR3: CASSHPVLGGNTIYF. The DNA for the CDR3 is TGTGCCAGCAGCCACCCGGTCCTGGGTGGAAACACCATATATTTT.

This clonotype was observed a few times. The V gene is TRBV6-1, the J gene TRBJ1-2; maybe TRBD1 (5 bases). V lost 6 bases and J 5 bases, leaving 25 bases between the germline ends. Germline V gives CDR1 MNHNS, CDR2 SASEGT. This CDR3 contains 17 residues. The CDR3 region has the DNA TGTGCCAGCAGGGAACCTGGGGCAGGGAAGTCCCTGTATGGCTACACCTTC. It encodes CASREPGAGKSLYGYTF.

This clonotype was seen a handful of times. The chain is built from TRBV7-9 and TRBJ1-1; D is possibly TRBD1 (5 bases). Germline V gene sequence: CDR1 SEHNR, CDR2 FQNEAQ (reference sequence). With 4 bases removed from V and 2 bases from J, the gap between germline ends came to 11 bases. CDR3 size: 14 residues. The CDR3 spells CASSSTETNTEAFF. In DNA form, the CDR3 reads TGTGCCAGCAGCTCGACAGAGACAAACACTGAAGCTTTCTTT.

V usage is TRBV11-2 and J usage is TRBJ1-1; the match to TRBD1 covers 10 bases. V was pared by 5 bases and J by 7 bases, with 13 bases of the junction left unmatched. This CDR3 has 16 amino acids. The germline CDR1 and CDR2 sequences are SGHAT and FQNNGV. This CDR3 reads CASSPRDRGRRGEAFF. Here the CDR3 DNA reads TGTGCCAGCAGCCCACGGGACAGGGGCCGAAGGGGTGAAGCTTTCTTT.

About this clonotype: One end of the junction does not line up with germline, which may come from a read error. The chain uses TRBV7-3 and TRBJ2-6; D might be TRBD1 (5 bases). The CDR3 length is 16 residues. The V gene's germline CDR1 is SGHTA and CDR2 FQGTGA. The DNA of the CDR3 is TGTGCCACCCATGCAGGGAAAGAGGCTGGGACCAACGTCCTGACTTTC. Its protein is CATHAGKEAGTNVLTF.

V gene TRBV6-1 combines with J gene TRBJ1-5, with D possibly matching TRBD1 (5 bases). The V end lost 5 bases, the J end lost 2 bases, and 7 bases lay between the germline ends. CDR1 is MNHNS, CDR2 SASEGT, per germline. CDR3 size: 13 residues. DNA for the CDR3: TGTGCCAGCAGTCGAGGGGGCAATCAGCCCCAGCATTTT. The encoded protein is CASSRGGNQPQHF.

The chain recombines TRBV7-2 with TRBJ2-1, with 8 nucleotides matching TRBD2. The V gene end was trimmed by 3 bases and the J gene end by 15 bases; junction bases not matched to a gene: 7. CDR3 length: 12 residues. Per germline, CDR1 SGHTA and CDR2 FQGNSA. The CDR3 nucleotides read TGTGCCAGCAGCTTGACTAGCGTTCCGTCGTTCTTC. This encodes CASSLTSVPSFF.

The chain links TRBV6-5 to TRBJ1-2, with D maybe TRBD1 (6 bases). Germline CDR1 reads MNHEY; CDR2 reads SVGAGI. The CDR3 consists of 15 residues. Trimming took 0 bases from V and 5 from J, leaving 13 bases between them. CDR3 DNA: TGTGCCAGCAGTTACTCGGGGGGGCTTCGATATGGCTACACCTTC. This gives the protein CASSYSGGLRYGYTF.

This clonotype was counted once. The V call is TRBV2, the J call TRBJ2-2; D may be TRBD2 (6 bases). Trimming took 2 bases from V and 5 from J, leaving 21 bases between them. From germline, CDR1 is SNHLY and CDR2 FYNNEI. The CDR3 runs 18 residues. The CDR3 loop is CASSEPRTGSRGTGELFF. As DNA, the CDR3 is TGTGCCAGCAGTGAACCCCGTACTGGGAGTCGGGGGACCGGGGAGCTGTTTTTT.

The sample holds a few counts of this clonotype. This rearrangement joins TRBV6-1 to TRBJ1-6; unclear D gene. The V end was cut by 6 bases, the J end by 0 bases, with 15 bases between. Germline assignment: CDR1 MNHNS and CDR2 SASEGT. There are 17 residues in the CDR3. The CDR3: CASSSVSESSYNSPLHF. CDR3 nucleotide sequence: TGTGCCAGCAGCTCTGTGTCCGAAAGCTCCTATAATTCACCCCTCCACTTT.

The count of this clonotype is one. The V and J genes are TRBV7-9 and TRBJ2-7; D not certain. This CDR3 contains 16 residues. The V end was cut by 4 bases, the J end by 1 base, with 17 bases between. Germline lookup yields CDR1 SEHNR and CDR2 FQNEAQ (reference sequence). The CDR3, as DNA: TGTGCCAGCAGCTCCGGAGACACCAGCCAGTCCTACGAGCAGTACTTC. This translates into CASSSGDTSQSYEQYF.

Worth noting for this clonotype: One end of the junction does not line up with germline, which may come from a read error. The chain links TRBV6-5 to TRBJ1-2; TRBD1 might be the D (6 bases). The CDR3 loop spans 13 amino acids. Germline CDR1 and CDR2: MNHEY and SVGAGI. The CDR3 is CAGSYGQSYGYTF. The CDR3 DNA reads TGTGCCGGCAGTTACGGACAGTCGTACGGCTACACCTTC.

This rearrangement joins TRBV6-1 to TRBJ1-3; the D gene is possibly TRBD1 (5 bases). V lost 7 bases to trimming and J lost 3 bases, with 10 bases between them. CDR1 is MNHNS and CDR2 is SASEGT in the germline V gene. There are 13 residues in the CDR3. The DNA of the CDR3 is TGTGCCAGCACCGGGACTGGTGGAAACACCATATATTTT. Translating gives CASTGTGGNTIYF.

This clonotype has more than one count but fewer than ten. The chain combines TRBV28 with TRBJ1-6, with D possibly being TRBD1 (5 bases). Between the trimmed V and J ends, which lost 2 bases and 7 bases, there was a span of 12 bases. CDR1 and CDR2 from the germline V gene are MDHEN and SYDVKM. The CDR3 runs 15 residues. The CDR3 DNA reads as TGTGCCAGCAGTTTAGCTGGAGGGGCGAATTCACCCCTCCACTTT. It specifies CASSLAGGANSPLHF.

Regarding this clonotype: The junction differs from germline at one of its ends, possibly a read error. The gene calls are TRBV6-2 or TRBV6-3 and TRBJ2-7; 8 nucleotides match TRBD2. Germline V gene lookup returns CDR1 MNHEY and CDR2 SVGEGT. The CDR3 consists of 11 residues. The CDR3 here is CASSQGTSPHF. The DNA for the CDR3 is TGTGCCAGCAGCCAAGGGACTAGTCCGCACTTC.

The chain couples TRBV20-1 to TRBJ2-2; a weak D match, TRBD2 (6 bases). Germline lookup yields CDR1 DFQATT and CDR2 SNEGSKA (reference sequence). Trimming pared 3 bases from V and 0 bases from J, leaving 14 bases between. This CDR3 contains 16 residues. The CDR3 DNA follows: TGCAGTGCTAGTGGCCGGGGGACCCCGAACACCGGGGAGCTGTTTTTT. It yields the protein CSASGRGTPNTGELFF.

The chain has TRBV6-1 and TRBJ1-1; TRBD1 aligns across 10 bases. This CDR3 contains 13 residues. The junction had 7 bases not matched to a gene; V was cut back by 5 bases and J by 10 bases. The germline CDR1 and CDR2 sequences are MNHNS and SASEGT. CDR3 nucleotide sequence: TGTGCCAGCAGTCGAGACAGGGGGCAGGGAGCTTTCTTT. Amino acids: CASSRDRGQGAFF.

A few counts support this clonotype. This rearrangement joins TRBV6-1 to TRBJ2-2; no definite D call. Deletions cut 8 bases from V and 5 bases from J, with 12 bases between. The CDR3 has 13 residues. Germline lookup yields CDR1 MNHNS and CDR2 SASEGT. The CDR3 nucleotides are TGTGCCAGCCAGACGTTTGGGACCGGGGAGCTGTTTTTT. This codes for CASQTFGTGELFF.

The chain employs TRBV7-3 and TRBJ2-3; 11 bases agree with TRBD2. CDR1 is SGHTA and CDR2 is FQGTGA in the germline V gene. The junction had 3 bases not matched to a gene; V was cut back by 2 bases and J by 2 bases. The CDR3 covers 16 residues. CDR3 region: CASSLASGGFTDTQYF. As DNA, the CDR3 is TGTGCCAGCAGCTTAGCTAGCGGGGGGTTCACAGATACGCAGTATTTT. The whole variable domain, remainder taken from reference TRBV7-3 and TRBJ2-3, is GAGVSQTPSNKVTEKGKYVELRCDPISGHTALYWYRQSLGQGPEFLIYFQGTGAADDSGLPNDRFFAVRPEGSVSTLKIQRTERGDSAVYLCASSLASGGFTDTQYFGPGTRLTVL.

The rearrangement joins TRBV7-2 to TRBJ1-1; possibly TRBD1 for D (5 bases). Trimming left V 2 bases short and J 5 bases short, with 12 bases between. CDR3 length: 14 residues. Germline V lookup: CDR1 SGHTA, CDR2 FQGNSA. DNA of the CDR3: TGTGCCAGCAGCTTATTAAAGGGGAAGACTGAAGCTTTCTTT. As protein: CASSLLKGKTEAFF.

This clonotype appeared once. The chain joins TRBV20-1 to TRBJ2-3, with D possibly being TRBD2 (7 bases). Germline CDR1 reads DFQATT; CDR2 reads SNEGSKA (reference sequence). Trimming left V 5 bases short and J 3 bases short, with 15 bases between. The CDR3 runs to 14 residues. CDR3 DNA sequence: TGCAGTGCTTTGCTAGGGGGGGGGACAGATACGCAGTATTTT. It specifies CSALLGGGTDTQYF.